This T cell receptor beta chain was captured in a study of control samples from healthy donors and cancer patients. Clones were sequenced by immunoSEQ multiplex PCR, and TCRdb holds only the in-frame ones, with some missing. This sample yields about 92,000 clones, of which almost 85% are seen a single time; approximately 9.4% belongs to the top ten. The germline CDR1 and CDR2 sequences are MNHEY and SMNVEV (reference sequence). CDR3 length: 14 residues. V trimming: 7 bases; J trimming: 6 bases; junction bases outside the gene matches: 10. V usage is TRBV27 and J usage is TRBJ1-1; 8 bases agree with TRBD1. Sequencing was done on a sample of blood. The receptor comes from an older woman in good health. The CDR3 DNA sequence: TGTGCCAGCACGCCCTTCGGGACAGGTTCTGAAGCTTTCTTT. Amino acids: CASTPFGTGSEAFF.